These 2 T cell receptor beta chains were all obtained from the same sample, sequenced in a study of cytomegalovirus exposure and HLA in healthy donors. Primers: 60 Vbeta forward and 13 Jbeta reverse. Assay used: immunoSEQ multiplex PCR; TCRdb lists only in-frame clones, some missing. The sample has 200,000 to 250,000 clones; approximately 79% are singletons. The sample consisted of PBMCs. Source of these receptors: a man aged 50-59 years in good health and CMV-seronegative.

The genes are TRBV6-5 and TRBJ2-2, with TRBD1 matching over 9 bases. Germline assignment: CDR1 MNHEY and CDR2 SVGAGI. The CDR3 covers 15 residues. The ends lost 2 bases at V and 4 bases at J; junction bases unmatched: 2. CDR3 sequence reads: CASSYKTGGTGELFF. The DNA of the CDR3 is TGTGCCAGCAGTTACAAGACAGGGGGCACCGGGGAGCTGTTTTTT.

This clone was counted a single time. The chain couples TRBV28 to TRBJ1-1; D is ambiguous. CDR1 is MDHEN and CDR2 is SYDVKM in the germline V gene. The CDR3 loop spans 13 amino acids. Trimming took 6 bases from V and 4 from J, leaving 12 bases between them. CDR3 in DNA: TGTGCCAGCAGAGGTTGGCGGGCCACTGAAGCTTTCTTT. It translates to CASRGWRATEAFF.